A selection of T cell receptor beta chains follows, all from one sample in a study of T-cell memory formation after mild COVID-19. TCRdb re-derived calls from the 5' RACE reads in MiXCR, one entry per CDR3 protein. The sample consists of roughly 310,000 distinct CDR3 sequences, more than 15% of them appearing once. What was sequenced was PBMCs or a T cell subset sorted from them (not recorded which). Every receptor here comes from a man in his late teens or twenties who had mild COVID-19 (a few samples of this study predate the infection). Cell type and time point are not known. Each CDR3 is given with its conserved first and last residue. D genes are given only for firm matches. Where a row states a size, it is once, few, many or the class of an expanded clone; other rows omit it.

few TRBD1 TRBJ1-2 TRBV4-1 CASSQDRLSQGNYGYTF TGCGCCAGCAGCCAAGATCGGTTGTCACAGGGGAACTATGGCTACACCTTC
few TRBD1 TRBJ1-2 TRBV7-3 CASSLGQSTNYGYTF TGTGCCAGCAGCTTGGGACAGAGTACTAACTATGGCTACACCTTC
many TRBD1 TRBJ1-2 TRBV5-1 CASSSSHRGTNYGYTF TGCGCCAGCAGCTCCTCGCACAGGGGTACTAACTATGGCTACACCTTC
many NA TRBJ2-2 TRBV2 CASNVRVTGELFF TGTGCCAGCAATGTACGAGTGACCGGGGAGCTGTTTTTT
NA NA TRBJ2-3 TRBV28 CASGGQRPPSTDTQYF TGTGCCAGCGGGGGGCAGCGGCCGCCTAGCACAGATACGCAGTATTTT
NA NA TRBJ1-2 TRBV12-3/TRBV12-4 CASSLRTDYGYTF TGTGCCAGCAGTTTAAGGACAGACTATGGCTACACCTTC
NA NA TRBJ1-4 TRBV7-3 CASSPRPQTEQLMKNCFF NA
few NA TRBJ2-5 TRBV7-6 CASSLRLKETQYF TGTGCCAGCAGCTTACGGTTGAAAGAGACCCAGTACTTC
few NA TRBJ2-7 TRBV27 CASSLGDTYEQYF TGTGCCAGCAGTTTAGGGGATACCTACGAGCAGTACTTC
many TRBD1 TRBJ1-5 TRBV7-9 CASSLGQGTQPQHF TGTGCCAGCAGCTTGGGACAGGGCACGCAGCCCCAGCATTTT
few NA TRBJ1-2 TRBV20-1 CSAIREEGYGYTF TGCAGTGCTATCAGGGAGGAGGGCTATGGCTACACCTTC
NA NA TRBJ2-1 TRBV7-8 CASSRSVSSYNEQFF TGTGCCAGCAGCCGGTCGGTAAGCTCCTACAATGAGCAGTTCTTC
NA TRBD2 TRBJ2-1 TRBV30 CAWSLAGGPREQFF TGTGCCTGGAGTCTAGCGGGGGGGCCGAGGGAGCAGTTCTTC
many NA TRBJ2-1 TRBV5-1 CASMSGDYNEQFF TGCGCCAGCATGTCAGGGGACTACAATGAGCAGTTCTTC
few NA TRBJ2-7 TRBV12-3/TRBV12-4 CASSPDQVSYEQYF TGTGCCAGCAGTCCCGACCAGGTTTCCTACGAGCAGTACTTC
few NA TRBJ2-5 TRBV20-1 CSARDPQGGETQYF TGCAGTGCTAGAGACCCGCAGGGAGGCGAGACCCAGTACTTC
NA TRBD1 TRBJ2-2 TRBV27 CASSWSRGSVGTGELFF TGTGCCAGCAGTTGGTCCAGGGGGAGTGTGGGCACCGGGGAGCTGTTTTTT
NA NA TRBJ1-4 TRBV12-3/TRBV12-4 CASSARHLPPEKLFF TGTGCCAGCAGTGCTCGACATTTACCGCCCGAAAAACTGTTTTTT
few NA TRBJ2-5 TRBV4-2 CASSQPRGAFETQYF TGTGCCAGCAGCCAACCGAGGGGGGCCTTTGAGACCCAGTACTTC
NA NA TRBJ2-5 TRBV5-1 CASSRRDSKETQYF TGCGCCAGCAGCAGGCGGGACAGTAAAGAGACCCAGTACTTC
few NA TRBJ2-5 TRBV3-1 CASKPGQRQETQYF TGTGCCAGCAAACCAGGACAGAGACAAGAGACCCAGTACTTC
NA NA TRBJ1-1 TRBV15 CATSGKVAEAFF TGTGCCACCAGCGGAAAGGTGGCTGAAGCTTTCTTT
many NA TRBJ1-2 TRBV6-5 CASSPGSLGYTF TGTGCCAGCAGCCCCGGATCTCTGGGCTACACCTTC
NA NA TRBJ2-1 TRBV7-9 CASSSEGGEYNEQFF TGTGCCAGCAGCTCAGAGGGGGGGGAGTACAATGAGCAGTTCTTC
many NA TRBJ2-3 TRBV5-1 CASSFGSPTDTQYF TGCGCCAGCAGCTTCGGTAGCCCCACAGATACGCAGTATTTT
few NA TRBJ2-5 TRBV5-1 CASRAGQLQETQYF TGCGCCAGCAGGGCAGGGCAACTCCAAGAGACCCAGTACTTC
few NA TRBJ2-3 TRBV21-1 CASSKGGADTQYF TGTGCCAGCAGCAAGGGCGGTGCAGATACGCAGTATTTT
few NA TRBJ1-1 TRBV7-2 CASSSLLTEAFF TGTGCCAGCAGCTCCCTCCTCACTGAAGCTTTCTTT
few TRBD2 TRBJ2-1 TRBV25-1 CASSDPGSSGEQFF TGTGCCAGCAGTGACCCCGGGTCTAGCGGGGAGCAGTTCTTC
NA NA TRBJ2-7 TRBV12-3/TRBV12-4 CASSETPTSYEQYF TGTGCCAGCAGCGAGACACCGACCTCCTACGAGCAGTACTTC
NA TRBD1 TRBJ2-1 TRBV6-5 CASNKDRGYEFF TGTGCCAGCAACAAAGACAGGGGGTACGAGTTCTTC
NA NA TRBJ2-2 TRBV29-1 CSVDTGTNTGELFF TGCAGCGTTGACACAGGGACGAACACCGGGGAGCTGTTTTTT
NA NA TRBJ2-3 TRBV11-2 CASRWFGAGDTQYF TGTGCCAGCAGGTGGTTTGGGGCGGGAGATACGCAGTATTTT
few NA TRBJ2-3 TRBV3-1 CASSQELAQLTDTQYF TGTGCCAGCAGCCAGGAACTAGCTCAACTCACAGATACGCAGTATTTT
NA NA TRBJ1-6 TRBV14 CASSQVGKGDSPLHF TGTGCCAGCAGCCAAGTCGGGAAGGGCGATTCACCCCTCCACTTT
few NA TRBJ2-5 TRBV6-2/TRBV6-3 CASSYVRETNQETQYF TGTGCCAGCAGTTACGTCAGGGAAACCAACCAAGAGACCCAGTACTTC
few TRBD2 TRBJ2-7 TRBV27 CASSFFAGVAYEQYF TGTGCCAGCAGTTTTTTTGCGGGGGTTGCCTACGAGCAGTACTTC
few NA TRBJ2-3 TRBV7-9 CASSRGDRRTDTQYF TGTGCCAGCAGCCGGGGGGACAGGAGAACAGATACGCAGTATTTT
few TRBD2 TRBJ2-3 TRBV5-1 CASSLVAGTETQYF TGCGCCAGCAGCTTGGTAGCGGGGACCGAGACGCAGTATTTT
NA NA TRBJ2-5 TRBV7-9 CASSPKERRETQYF TGTGCCAGCAGCCCTAAGGAGAGAAGGGAGACCCAGTACTTC
many NA TRBJ2-2 TRBV7-2 CASSFRSGNTGELFF TGTGCCAGCAGCTTTAGGAGCGGGAACACCGGGGAGCTGTTTTTT
many NA TRBJ2-1 TRBV4-1 CASSLTGTGPGEQFF TGCGCCAGCAGCCTCACCGGGACTGGCCCTGGTGAGCAGTTCTTC
many NA TRBJ1-2 TRBV4-2 CASSQVIEAEQTGYGYTF TGTGCCAGCAGCCAAGTTATCGAGGCGGAACAGACGGGCTATGGCTACACCTTC